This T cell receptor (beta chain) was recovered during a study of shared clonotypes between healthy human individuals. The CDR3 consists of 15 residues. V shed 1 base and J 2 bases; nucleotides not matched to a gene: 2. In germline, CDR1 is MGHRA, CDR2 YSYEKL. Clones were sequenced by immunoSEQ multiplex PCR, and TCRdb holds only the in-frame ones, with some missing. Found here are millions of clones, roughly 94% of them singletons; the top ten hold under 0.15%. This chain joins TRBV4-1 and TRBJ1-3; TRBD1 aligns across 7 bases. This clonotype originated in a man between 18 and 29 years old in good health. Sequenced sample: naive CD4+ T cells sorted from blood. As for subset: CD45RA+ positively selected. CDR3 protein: CASSQVQGAGNTIYF. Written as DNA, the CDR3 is TGCGCCAGCAGCCAAGTTCAGGGGGCTGGAAACACCATATATTTT.